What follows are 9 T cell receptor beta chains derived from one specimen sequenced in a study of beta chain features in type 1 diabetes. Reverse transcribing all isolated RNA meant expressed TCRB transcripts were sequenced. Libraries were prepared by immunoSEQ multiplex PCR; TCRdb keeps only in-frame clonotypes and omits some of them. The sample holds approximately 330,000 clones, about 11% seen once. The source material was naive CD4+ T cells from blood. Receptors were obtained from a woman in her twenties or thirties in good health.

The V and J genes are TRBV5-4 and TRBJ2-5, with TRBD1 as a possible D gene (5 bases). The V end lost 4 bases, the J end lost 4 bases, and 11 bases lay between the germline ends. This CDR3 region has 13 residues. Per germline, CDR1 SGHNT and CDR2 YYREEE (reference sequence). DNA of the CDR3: TGTGCCAGCAGCACCAGGGCCGCAGAGACCCAGTACTTC. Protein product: CASSTRAAETQYF.

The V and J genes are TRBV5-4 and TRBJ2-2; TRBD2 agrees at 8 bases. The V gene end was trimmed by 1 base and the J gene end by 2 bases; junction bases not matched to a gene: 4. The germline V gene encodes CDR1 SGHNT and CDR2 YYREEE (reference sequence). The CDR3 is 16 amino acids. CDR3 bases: TGTGCCAGCAGCTTGCAGAGCGGGGGAAACACCGGGGAGCTGTTTTTT. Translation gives CASSLQSGGNTGELFF.

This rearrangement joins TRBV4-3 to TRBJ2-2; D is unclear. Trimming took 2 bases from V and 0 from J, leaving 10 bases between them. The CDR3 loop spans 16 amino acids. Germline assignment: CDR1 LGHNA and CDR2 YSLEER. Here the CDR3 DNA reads TGCGCCAGCAGCCAAAACCCTTACACGAACACCGGGGAGCTGTTTTTT. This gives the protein CASSQNPYTNTGELFF.

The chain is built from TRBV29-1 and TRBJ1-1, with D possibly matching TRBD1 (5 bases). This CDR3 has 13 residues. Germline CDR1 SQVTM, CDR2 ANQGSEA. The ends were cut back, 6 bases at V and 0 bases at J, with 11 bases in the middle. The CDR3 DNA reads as TGCAGCGTAAGGGGAAGAATGAACACTGAAGCTTTCTTT. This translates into CSVRGRMNTEAFF.

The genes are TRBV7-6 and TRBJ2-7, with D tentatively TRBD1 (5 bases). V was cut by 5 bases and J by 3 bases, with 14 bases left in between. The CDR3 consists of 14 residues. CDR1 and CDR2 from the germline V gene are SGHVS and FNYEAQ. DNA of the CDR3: TGTGCCAGCAGCCCTTCGACCAGGGTCTACGAGCAGTACTTC. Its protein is CASSPSTRVYEQYF.

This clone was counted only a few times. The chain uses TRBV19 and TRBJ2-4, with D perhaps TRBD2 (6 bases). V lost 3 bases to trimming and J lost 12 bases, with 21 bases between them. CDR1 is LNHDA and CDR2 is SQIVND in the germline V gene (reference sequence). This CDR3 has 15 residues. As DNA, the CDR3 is TGTGCCAGTAGTATCCCCGGGAGCCCTCTCTTGGGTCAGTACTTC. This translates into CASSIPGSPLLGQYF.

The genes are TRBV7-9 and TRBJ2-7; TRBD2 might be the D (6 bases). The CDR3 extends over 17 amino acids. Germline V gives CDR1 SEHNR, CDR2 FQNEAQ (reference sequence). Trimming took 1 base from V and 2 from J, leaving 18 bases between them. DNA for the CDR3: TGTGCCAGCAGCTTAGTAGCTAGGAGGGACGGCACCTACGAGCAGTACTTC. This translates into CASSLVARRDGTYEQYF.

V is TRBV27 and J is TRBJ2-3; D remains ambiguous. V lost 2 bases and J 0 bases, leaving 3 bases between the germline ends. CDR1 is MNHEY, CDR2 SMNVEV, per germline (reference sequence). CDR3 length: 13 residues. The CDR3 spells CASSLQSTDTQYF. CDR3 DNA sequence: TGTGCCAGCAGTTTACAGAGCACAGATACGCAGTATTTT.

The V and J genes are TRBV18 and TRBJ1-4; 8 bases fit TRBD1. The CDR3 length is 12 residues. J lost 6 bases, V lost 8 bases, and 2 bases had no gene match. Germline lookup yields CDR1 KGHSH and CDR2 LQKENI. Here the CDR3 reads CASGQGDEKLFF. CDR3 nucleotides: TGTGCCAGCGGACAGGGCGATGAAAAACTGTTTTTT.